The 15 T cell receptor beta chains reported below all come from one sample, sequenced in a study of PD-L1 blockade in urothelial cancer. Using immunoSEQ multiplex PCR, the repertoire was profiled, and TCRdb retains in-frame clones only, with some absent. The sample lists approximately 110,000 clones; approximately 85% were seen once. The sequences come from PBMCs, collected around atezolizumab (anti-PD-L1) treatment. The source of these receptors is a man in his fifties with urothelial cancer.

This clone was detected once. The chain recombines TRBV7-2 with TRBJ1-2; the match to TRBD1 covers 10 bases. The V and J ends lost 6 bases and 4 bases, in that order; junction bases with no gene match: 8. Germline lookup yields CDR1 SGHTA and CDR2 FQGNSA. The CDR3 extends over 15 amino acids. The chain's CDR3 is CASRTGQGVGYGYTF. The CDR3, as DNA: TGTGCCAGCAGAACTGGACAGGGGGTTGGCTATGGCTACACCTTC.

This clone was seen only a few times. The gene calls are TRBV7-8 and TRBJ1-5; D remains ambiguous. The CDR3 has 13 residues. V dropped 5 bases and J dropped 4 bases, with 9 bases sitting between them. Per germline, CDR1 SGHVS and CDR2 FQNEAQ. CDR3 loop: CASSQGGNQPQHF. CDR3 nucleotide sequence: TGTGCCAGCAGCCAAGGAGGGAATCAGCCCCAGCATTTT.

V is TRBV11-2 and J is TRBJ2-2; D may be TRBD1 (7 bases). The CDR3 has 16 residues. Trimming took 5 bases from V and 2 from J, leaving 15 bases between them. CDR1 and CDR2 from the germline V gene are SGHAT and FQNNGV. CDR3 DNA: TGTGCCAGCAGCCCCCGACAGGGAGGAAACACCGGGGAGCTGTTTTTT. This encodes CASSPRQGGNTGELFF.

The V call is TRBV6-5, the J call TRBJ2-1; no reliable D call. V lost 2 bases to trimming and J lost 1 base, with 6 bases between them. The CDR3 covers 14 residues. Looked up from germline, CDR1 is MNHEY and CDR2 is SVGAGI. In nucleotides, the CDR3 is TGTGCCAGCAGTTACACGGTTTCCTACAATGAGCAGTTCTTC. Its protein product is CASSYTVSYNEQFF.

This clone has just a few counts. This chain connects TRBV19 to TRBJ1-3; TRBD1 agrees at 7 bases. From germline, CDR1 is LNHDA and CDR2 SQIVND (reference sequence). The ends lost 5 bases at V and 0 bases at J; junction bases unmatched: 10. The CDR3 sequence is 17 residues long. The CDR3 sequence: CASSGLDRTTSGNTIYF. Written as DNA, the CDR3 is TGTGCCAGTAGTGGACTGGACAGGACCACCTCTGGAAACACCATATATTTT.

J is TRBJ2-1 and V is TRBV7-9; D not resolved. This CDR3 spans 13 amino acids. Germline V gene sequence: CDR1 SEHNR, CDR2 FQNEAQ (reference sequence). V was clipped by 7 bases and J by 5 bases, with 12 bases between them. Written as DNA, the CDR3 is TGTGCCAGCACTGTCGTGGCTGACAATGAGCAGTTCTTC. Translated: CASTVVADNEQFF.

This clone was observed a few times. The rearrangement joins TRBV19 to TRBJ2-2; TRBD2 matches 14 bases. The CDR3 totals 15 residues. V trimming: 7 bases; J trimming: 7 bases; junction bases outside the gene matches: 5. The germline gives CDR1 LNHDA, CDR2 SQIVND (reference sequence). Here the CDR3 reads CASTLGLAGVGELFF. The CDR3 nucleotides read TGTGCCAGTACCTTGGGACTAGCGGGAGTCGGGGAGCTGTTTTTT. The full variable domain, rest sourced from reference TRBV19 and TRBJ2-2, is DGGITQSPKYLFRKEGQNVTLSCEQNLNHDAMYWYRQDPGQGLRLIYYSQIVNDFQKGDIAEGYSVSREKKESFPLTVTSAQKNPTAFYLCASTLGLAGVGELFFGEGSRLTVL.

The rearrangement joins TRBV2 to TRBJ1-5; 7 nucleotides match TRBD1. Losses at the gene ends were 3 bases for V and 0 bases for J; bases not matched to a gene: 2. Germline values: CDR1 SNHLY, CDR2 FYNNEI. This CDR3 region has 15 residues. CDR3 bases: TGTGCCAGCAGTGAGGACAGGCTTAGCAATCAGCCCCAGCATTTT. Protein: CASSEDRLSNQPQHF.

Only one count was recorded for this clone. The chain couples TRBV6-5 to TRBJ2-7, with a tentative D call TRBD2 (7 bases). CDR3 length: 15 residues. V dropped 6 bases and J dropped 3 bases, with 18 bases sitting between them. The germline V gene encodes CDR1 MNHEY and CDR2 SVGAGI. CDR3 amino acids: CASSLTGSGIYEQYF. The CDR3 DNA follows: TGTGCCAGCAGCCTAACAGGGAGCGGGATCTACGAGCAGTACTTC.

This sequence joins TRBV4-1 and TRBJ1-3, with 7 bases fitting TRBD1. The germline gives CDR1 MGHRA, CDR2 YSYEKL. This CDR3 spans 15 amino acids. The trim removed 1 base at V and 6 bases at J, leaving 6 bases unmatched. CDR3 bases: TGCGCCAGCAGCCAAGGACAGGGTCCAACAAACACCATATATTTT. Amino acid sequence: CASSQGQGPTNTIYF.

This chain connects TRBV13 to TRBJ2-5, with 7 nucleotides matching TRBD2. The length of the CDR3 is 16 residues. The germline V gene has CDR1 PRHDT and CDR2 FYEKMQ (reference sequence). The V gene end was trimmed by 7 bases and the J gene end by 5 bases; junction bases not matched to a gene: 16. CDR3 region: CASTYRAGRTRETQYF. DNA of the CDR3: TGTGCCAGCACCTATCGAGCGGGGCGGACAAGGGAGACCCAGTACTTC.

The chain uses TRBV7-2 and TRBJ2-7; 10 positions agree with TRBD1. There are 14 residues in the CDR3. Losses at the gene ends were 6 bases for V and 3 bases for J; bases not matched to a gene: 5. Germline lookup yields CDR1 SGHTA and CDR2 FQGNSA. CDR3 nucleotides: TGTGCCAGCAGGGGGACAGGGGCGCACTACGAGCAGTACTTC. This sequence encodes CASRGTGAHYEQYF.

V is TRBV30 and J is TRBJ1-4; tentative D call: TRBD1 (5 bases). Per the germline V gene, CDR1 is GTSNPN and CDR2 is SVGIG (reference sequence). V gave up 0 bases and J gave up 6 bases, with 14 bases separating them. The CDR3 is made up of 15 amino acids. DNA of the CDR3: TGTGCCTGGAGTGTCTCAGGGAATATCTATGAAAAACTGTTTTTT. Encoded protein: CAWSVSGNIYEKLFF. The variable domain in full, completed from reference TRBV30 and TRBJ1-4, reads SQTIHQWPATLVQPVGSPLSLECTVEGTSNPNLYWYRQAAGRGLQLLFYSVGIGQISSEVPQNLSASRPQDRQFILSSKKLLLSDSGFYLCAWSVSGNIYEKLFFGSGTQLSVL.

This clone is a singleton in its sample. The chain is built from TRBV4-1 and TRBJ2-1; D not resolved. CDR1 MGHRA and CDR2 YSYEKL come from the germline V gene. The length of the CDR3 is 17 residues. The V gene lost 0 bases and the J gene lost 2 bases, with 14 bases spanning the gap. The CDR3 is CASSQDLSEATYNEQFF. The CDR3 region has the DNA TGCGCCAGCAGCCAAGATCTCAGCGAAGCTACCTACAATGAGCAGTTCTTC.

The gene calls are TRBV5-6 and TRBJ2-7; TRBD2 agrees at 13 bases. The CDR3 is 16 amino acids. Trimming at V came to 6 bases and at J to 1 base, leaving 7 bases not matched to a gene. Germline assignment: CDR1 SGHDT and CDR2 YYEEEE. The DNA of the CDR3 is TGTGCCAGCACACGGACTAGCGGGAGCCGTTCCTACGAGCAGTACTTC. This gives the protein CASTRTSGSRSYEQYF.